The 23 T cell receptor beta chains presented below share a single source sample, sequenced in a study of molecular identifiers for immune sequencing clone quantification. TCRdb re-called the PCR reads with MiXCR, one entry per CDR3 protein. The sample carries a few hundred thousand distinct CDR3 sequences, about 23% recorded once. Sequencing input: naive CD8+ T cells from blood, with Jurkat cell RNA spiked in. Subset here: FACS-sorted CD8+CD4-CCR7+CD45RA+ naive T cells. The receptors originated from a human donor in good health. Some libraries in this study had Jurkat cell RNA spiked in.

As regards this clonotype: One base away lies a much larger clone, so this may be a sequencing read error. The V gene is TRBV12-3 or TRBV12-4, the J gene TRBJ1-1; D gene unclear. The V gene lost 7 bases and the J gene lost 5 bases, with 14 bases spanning the gap. The CDR3 sequence is 13 residues long. In DNA, the CDR3 is TGTGCCAGCACCTGGACCGGCGGGACTGAAGCTTTCTTT. This translates into CASTWTGGTEAFF.

This clonotype was detected a few times. V is TRBV9 and J is TRBJ2-3, with D possibly matching TRBD2 (6 bases). Germline-derived CDR1 and CDR2 are SGDLS and YYNGEE. Trimming removed 3 bases at V and 9 bases at J, with 17 bases between. The CDR3 has 14 amino acids. The CDR3 bases are TGTGCCAGCAGCGGGAAACCATTGGGAGGCACGCAGTATTTT. Amino acids: CASSGKPLGGTQYF.

About this clonotype: With a much larger clone just one base away, this may be a read error. The conserved final phenylalanine or tryptophan is absent from the CDR3, which likely points to a read error. The chain combines TRBV28 with TRBJ2-5; D unclear. Germline CDR1 and CDR2: MDHEN and SYDVKM. The CDR3 is 13 residues long. V was clipped by 2 bases and J by 4 bases, with 8 bases between them. Here the CDR3 reads CASSLVGRETQYC. In nucleotides, the CDR3 is TGTGCCAGCAGTTTAGTGGGCCGAGAGACCCAGTACTGC.

V and J are TRBV30 and TRBJ2-7; tentative D call: TRBD1 (5 bases). The CDR3 is 12 amino acids. The germline V and J ends were trimmed by 2 bases and 5 bases, with 10 bases remaining between them. Germline V lookup: CDR1 GTSNPN, CDR2 SVGIG (reference sequence). The CDR3 region has the DNA TGTGCCTGGAGTTCAGGGTCCGACGAGCAGTACTTC. Translating it yields CAWSSGSDEQYF.

The chain combines TRBV30 with TRBJ2-2, with 7 bases identical to TRBD2. The CDR3 spans 14 residues. After removal of 5 bases from V and 3 bases from J, the junction contained 6 bases not matched to a gene. Germline lookup yields CDR1 GTSNPN and CDR2 SVGIG (reference sequence). This chain's CDR3 is CAWGGDADTGELFF. CDR3 nucleotides: TGTGCCTGGGGGGGGGACGCCGACACCGGGGAGCTGTTTTTT.

This clonotype was detected ten times or more. This chain uses TRBV28 with TRBJ2-5; 13 nucleotides agree with TRBD2. V gave up 7 bases and J gave up 4 bases; unmatched junction bases: 6. CDR3 length: 15 residues. Germline V gene data show CDR1 as MDHEN and CDR2 as SYDVKM. CDR3 coding DNA: TGTGCCAGCACCGGACTAGCGGGAGTCTCAGAGACCCAGTACTTC. Encoded protein: CASTGLAGVSETQYF.

This clonotype showed up just once. A read error is possible here, since a much larger clone lies one base away. The chain joins TRBV10-3 to TRBJ2-7; D is unresolved. Trimming cost V 3 bases and J 5 bases, with 8 bases left between them. This CDR3 region has 12 residues. Germline V gives CDR1 ENHRY, CDR2 SYGVKD. The CDR3: CAISDISHEQYF. The CDR3 DNA follows: TGTGCCATCAGTGACATATCCCACGAGCAGTACTTC.

The chain couples TRBV29-1 to TRBJ2-7, with 7 bases aligning to TRBD1. The CDR3 runs to 12 residues. CDR1 is SQVTM, CDR2 ANQGSEA, per germline. J lost 2 bases, V lost 6 bases, and 4 bases had no gene match. The CDR3 loop is CSVGDSTYEQYF. In DNA, the CDR3 is TGCAGCGTGGGGGACAGTACCTACGAGCAGTACTTC.

The rearrangement uses TRBV28 and TRBJ2-7; TRBD2 matches at 7 bases. The junction had 13 bases not matched to a gene; V was cut back by 6 bases and J by 2 bases. Germline CDR1 is MDHEN and CDR2 is SYDVKM. The CDR3 runs to 16 residues. CDR3: CASSPQLLARTYEQYF. The DNA of the CDR3 is TGTGCCAGCAGCCCACAATTACTAGCGCGTACCTACGAGCAGTACTTC.

CDR3 residues: CASGITSAGGPRSEQYF. The CDR3 region has the DNA TGTGCCAGCGGTATAACGTCGGCGGGAGGTCCCCGCAGTGAGCAGTACTTC. The gene calls are TRBV27 and TRBJ2-7; 8 nucleotides align to TRBD2. The V and J ends lost 8 bases and 7 bases, in that order; junction bases with no gene match: 22. CDR1 MNHEY and CDR2 SMNVEV come from the germline V gene (reference sequence). There are 17 residues in the CDR3.

This clonotype was seen a handful of times. The CDR3 spells CASSLGGTVRDEQYF. In DNA form, the CDR3 reads TGTGCCAGCAGCTTAGGTGGTACAGTCCGGGACGAGCAGTACTTC. This chain connects TRBV7-9 to TRBJ2-7, with unresolved D. V lost 1 base to trimming and J lost 5 bases, with 15 bases between them. The CDR3 spans 15 residues. Germline lookup yields CDR1 SEHNR and CDR2 FQNEAQ (reference sequence).

This clonotype was counted between two and nine times. This chain links TRBV2 with TRBJ2-1; the D gene is possibly TRBD2 (5 bases). Trimming took 0 bases from V and 0 from J, leaving 6 bases between them. The CDR3 covers 15 residues. The germline gives CDR1 SNHLY, CDR2 FYNNEI. CDR3 loop: CASSEARDSYNEQFF. The CDR3 DNA is TGTGCCAGCAGTGAAGCGAGGGACTCCTACAATGAGCAGTTCTTC.

Ten or more counts support this clonotype. The J gene is TRBJ2-7, the V gene TRBV7-7; TRBD2 aligns across 11 bases. With V trimmed by 5 bases and J by 6 bases, 6 bases remained unmatched. Germline CDR1 reads SSHAT; CDR2 reads FNYEAQ (reference sequence). This CDR3 contains 14 residues. The CDR3, as DNA: TGTGCCAGCAGCATACTAGCGGGGGCTGCCGAGCAGTACTTC. This translates into CASSILAGAAEQYF. The variable domain in full, with the rest retrieved from reference TRBV7-7 and TRBJ2-7, is GAGVSQSPRYKVTKRGQDVTLRCDPISSHATLYWYQQALGQGPEFLTYFNYEAQPDKSGLPSDRFSAERPEGSISTLTIQRTEQRDSAMYRCASSILAGAAEQYFGPGTRLTVT.

This clonotype was detected a few times. The rearrangement uses TRBV6-1 and TRBJ1-5; 11 bases line up with TRBD1. In germline, CDR1 is MNHNS, CDR2 SASEGT. The CDR3 has 16 residues. Germline trimming cut 7 bases from V and 3 bases from J; bases unmatched to any gene: 8. The CDR3 DNA reads as TGTGCCAGCAATGACGGACAGGGGGCATACAATCAGCCCCAGCATTTT. It yields the protein CASNDGQGAYNQPQHF.

In the case of this clonotype: This likely comes from a read error, as the CDR3 has no conserved phenylalanine or tryptophan at its end. The gene calls are TRBV7-9 and TRBJ1-2, with D unresolved. Trimming left V 2 bases short and J 0 bases short, with 10 bases between. There are 15 residues in the CDR3. CDR1 is SEHNR and CDR2 is FQNEAQ in the germline V gene (reference sequence). The CDR3 nucleotides read TGTGCCAGCAGCTTATACCCAGGTCCTAACTATGGCTACACCGTC. Protein product: CASSLYPGPNYGYTV.

This clonotype was detected many times. The CDR3 coding sequence is TGTGCCAGCAGCTTAGTTCCGGGACAGTCGAACACCGGGGAGCTGTTTTTT. Translation gives CASSLVPGQSNTGELFF. The chain links TRBV13 to TRBJ2-2, with 7 nucleotides matching TRBD1. V lost 1 base and J lost 0; bases outside the gene matches: 5. CDR3 length equals 17 residues. Germline V gene sequence: CDR1 PRHDT, CDR2 FYEKMQ (reference sequence).

This clonotype was observed a handful of times. The chain joins TRBV7-9 to TRBJ2-7, with D unclear. The CDR3 has 14 residues. Germline lookup yields CDR1 SEHNR and CDR2 FQNEAQ (reference sequence). V lost 2 bases to trimming and J lost 2 bases, with 10 bases between them. Here the CDR3 reads CASSLSVGTYEQYF. The CDR3 bases are TGTGCCAGCAGCTTATCTGTAGGGACCTACGAGCAGTACTTC.

V and J are TRBV12-3 or TRBV12-4 and TRBJ2-3; D possibly uses TRBD1 or TRBD2 (5 bases each). V lost 3 bases and J 8 bases, leaving 9 bases between the germline ends. The CDR3 sequence is 12 residues long. The chain's CDR3 is CASSLGVVTQYF. DNA of the CDR3: TGTGCCAGCAGTTTGGGGGTGGTTACGCAGTATTTT.

The chain couples TRBV27 to TRBJ1-2; D perhaps matches TRBD1 (6 bases). This CDR3 has 14 amino acids. Trimming took 1 base from V and 4 from J, leaving 10 bases between them. Germline CDR1 reads MNHEY; CDR2 reads SMNVEV (reference sequence). CDR3 loop: CASSLFGRGYGYTF. CDR3 in DNA: TGTGCCAGCAGTTTATTTGGCAGGGGCTATGGCTACACCTTC.

The chain employs TRBV29-1 and TRBJ1-1, with TRBD1 as a possible D gene (5 bases). This CDR3 has 16 residues. The V gene lost 4 bases and the J gene lost 0 bases, with 18 bases spanning the gap. The germline CDR1 and CDR2 sequences are SQVTM and ANQGSEA. The DNA of the CDR3 is TGCAGCGTTGTAGGTGGGGCGGGAGGCTTGAACACTGAAGCTTTCTTT. Its translation: CSVVGGAGGLNTEAFF.

This clonotype occurred many times. The rearrangement uses TRBV20-1 and TRBJ2-7; D gene unclear. The CDR3 contains 15 residues. Between the trimmed V and J ends, which lost 2 bases and 0 bases, there was a span of 14 bases. From germline, CDR1 is DFQATT and CDR2 SNEGSKA (reference sequence). CDR3 loop: CSARNSRMYSYEQYF. CDR3 DNA: TGCAGTGCTAGAAATAGCCGGATGTACTCCTACGAGCAGTACTTC.

This clonotype was detected a few times. This rearrangement joins TRBV7-9 to TRBJ2-5; no firm D call. The V gene lost 0 bases and the J gene lost 0 bases, with 11 bases spanning the gap. Germline lookup yields CDR1 SEHNR and CDR2 FQNEAQ (reference sequence). The CDR3 sequence is 16 residues long. CDR3 sequence: CASSLAQGFYQETQYF. The CDR3 DNA reads as TGTGCCAGCAGCTTAGCGCAAGGGTTTTACCAAGAGACCCAGTACTTC.

Many counts were recorded for this clonotype. V usage is TRBV12-5 and J usage is TRBJ2-4; tentative D call: TRBD1 (5 bases). Trimming removed 4 bases from V and 1 base from J, with 17 bases in between. This CDR3 comprises 17 residues. Germline CDR1 is LGHNT and CDR2 is FRNRAP. The CDR3 sequence is CASGSDQGSIAKNIQYF. The CDR3 DNA follows: TGTGCTAGTGGTTCAGACCAGGGCTCCATCGCCAAAAACATTCAGTACTTC.